Listed below are T cell receptor beta chains from one sample, sequenced in a study of Graves' ophthalmopathy and Graves' hyperthyroidism. In TCRdb, the multiplex PCR reads were re-called with MiXCR into one record per CDR3 protein. This sample has about 220,000 distinct CDR3 sequences, with 20% to 25% found just once. Specimen: peripheral blood. The receptor set was obtained from a woman aged 45 to 65 with Graves' ophthalmopathy. CDR3s leave out the opening cysteine and the closing phenylalanine or tryptophan. Clone size appears in some rows only: once, few, many, or a class for an expanded clone.

>.|TRBV3-1|TRBJ1-2
ASSQDSLSPLIGT
>many|TRBV12-3/TRBV12-4|TRBJ1-5
ASSLSPISNQPQH
>few|TRBV19|TRBJ1-1
ASSRGRTQGIARTEAF
>many|TRBV6-4|TRBJ1-1
ASSDSSRGTEAF
>many|TRBV29-1|TRBJ2-7
SVVGTSGSVYEQY
>many|TRBV28|TRBJ1-6
ASTLGGTGYSPLH
>.|TRBV6-2/TRBV6-3|TRBJ1-2
ASSYGRNYGYT
>.|TRBV6-1|TRBJ2-7
ASSEVGQSYEQY
>many|TRBV2|TRBJ2-5
AATTEGVSGSSETQY
>.|TRBV30|TRBJ1-5
AWSVGHGTGENQPQH
>many|TRBV7-9|TRBJ2-5
ASSPPSGSFETQY
>.|TRBV5-6|TRBJ1-6
ASSPSTQGLDSPLH
>many|TRBV10-3|TRBJ2-5
AISESKASGETQY
>.|TRBV5-1|TRBJ2-1
ASSLRTSGTNEQF
>.|TRBV28|TRBJ1-2
ASAIANYGYT
>many|TRBV28|TRBJ1-5
ASYWDRGVQPQH
>many|TRBV7-9|TRBJ1-1
ASSLAPGTEAF
>many|TRBV19|TRBJ1-2
ASSIGWRPYT
>many|TRBV2|TRBJ1-5
ASRFPGQGVGDQPQH
>.|TRBV7-8|TRBJ2-2
ASSPGTGLMGGELF
>many|TRBV10-3|TRBJ1-5
AISDRTGSGESAQH
>.|TRBV30|TRBJ1-5
AWNRHGGNQPQH
>many|TRBV20-1|TRBJ1-1
SAPPRQGTTLNTEAF
>many|TRBV19|TRBJ2-7
ASSIGLADSYEQY
>many|TRBV6-2/TRBV6-3|TRBJ2-7
ASRVRGDPLYEQY
>many|TRBV2|TRBJ2-7
ASQGRGLYEQY
>many|TRBV19|TRBJ2-7
ASTAGQTYEQY
>many|TRBV28|TRBJ1-5
ASNRPGPWEPQH
>many|TRBV19|TRBJ1-1
ASSLAHREAF
>.|TRBV28|TRBJ2-7
ASRGGTATYEQY
>many|TRBV30|TRBJ2-7
ACTRGDRGYEQY
>.|TRBV30|TRBJ1-5
AWSAGRGPGPQH
>many|TRBV25-1|TRBJ1-5
ASSGSGGQPQH
>many|TRBV4-2|TRBJ2-2
ASRGGAGANTGELF
>many|TRBV11-2|TRBJ1-5
ASSPHGGQPQH
>many|TRBV9|TRBJ1-1
ASSVGQFGNTEAF
>.|TRBV25-1|TRBJ2-7
ASSPRGQGFFREQY
>many|TRBV30|TRBJ1-2
AWTAGYGYT
>.|TRBV7-2|TRBJ2-7
ASSLGLREPYEQY
>.|TRBV10-3|TRBJ2-5
AISDGQEAKETQY
>many|TRBV7-8|TRBJ2-7
ASSRTAGLAGVSPYEQY
>many|TRBV29-1|TRBJ2-5
SVGPGTGEETQY
>many|TRBV25-1|TRBJ1-1
ASSEFGRTEAF
>many|TRBV12-3/TRBV12-4|TRBJ2-7
ASSSGQGDPPYEQY
>many|TRBV4-1|TRBJ2-7
ASSQPLRGLAGYEQY
>many|TRBV29-1|TRBJ2-7
SAEIALGEQY
>many|TRBV12-3/TRBV12-4|TRBJ2-5
ASRGQGVETQY
>many|TRBV3-1|TRBJ1-5
ASSQRRTQPQH
>many|TRBV12-3/TRBV12-4|TRBJ1-1
ATRQGAKAF
>many|TRBV20-1|TRBJ2-5
SVVVEPQY
>.|TRBV14|TRBJ2-7
ASSQGRHPSYEQY
>once|TRBV28|TRBJ1-2
ASSFPGTANSDYGYT
>many|TRBV6-5|TRBJ2-7
ASSLRTNTVLSYEQY